This TCR beta chain was sequenced during a study of read filtering for tumor transcriptome and immune sequencing. As for the study in general: After DNase treatment, RNA was made into whole-transcriptome libraries.

Regarding the study as a whole: About four fifths of IR-seq clonotypes had a single read, yet these held about 3.5% of reads.

This clonotype showed up many times. What it recognizes is unknown. A read error is likely here: a far larger clone is one base away. The library was built from roughly 400 ng RNA with molecular barcoded adaptors for alpha/delta and beta/gamma chains. Each CDR3 protein gets one entry after TCRdb re-called the reads with MiXCR. Of tens of thousands of distinct CDR3 sequences in the sample, roughly 19% were seen once. Trimming stripped 6 bases from V and 7 bases from J, with 16 bases between. There are 14 residues in the CDR3. The gene calls are TRBV12-3 or TRBV12-4 and TRBJ2-1; TRBD2 is a possible D gene (6 bases). The sequence derives from a donor at least 40 years old with multiple myeloma. Sequences were obtained from a population of CD138-negative cells sorted from bone marrow. The CDR3 DNA follows: TGTGCCAGCAGCCGCTGGGACTGGGGTAATGAGCAGTTCTTC. Its translation is CASSRWDWGNEQFF.